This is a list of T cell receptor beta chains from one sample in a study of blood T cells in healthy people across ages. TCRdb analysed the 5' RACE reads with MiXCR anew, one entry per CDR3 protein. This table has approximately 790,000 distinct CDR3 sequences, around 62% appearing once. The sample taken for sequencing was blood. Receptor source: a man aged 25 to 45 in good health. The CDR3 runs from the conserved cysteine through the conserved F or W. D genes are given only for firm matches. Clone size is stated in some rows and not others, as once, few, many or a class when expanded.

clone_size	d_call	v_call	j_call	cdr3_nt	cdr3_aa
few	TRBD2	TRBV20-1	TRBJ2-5	TGCAGTGCTGGGGGGGTAGCGTACCAAGAGACCCAGTACTTC	CSAGGVAYQETQYF
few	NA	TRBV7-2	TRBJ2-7	TGTGCCAGCAGCTTGTGGGGGGGCCTCTACGAGCAGTACTTC	CASSLWGGLYEQYF
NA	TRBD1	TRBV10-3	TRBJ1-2	TGTGCCATCAGTGATGCAGGGGGCAGCTATGGCTACACCTTC	CAISDAGGSYGYTF
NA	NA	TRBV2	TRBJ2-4	TGTGCCAGCGAGGGGCCAGCCAAAAACATTCAGTACTTC	CASEGPAKNIQYF
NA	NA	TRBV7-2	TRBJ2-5	TGTGCCAGCAGCTTACAGCGGGCGTACCAAGAGACCCAGTACTTC	CASSLQRAYQETQYF
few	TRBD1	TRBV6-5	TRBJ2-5	TGTGCCAGCAGTTACGGAATGGCAGGGGGCAGTTTGGAGACCCAGTACTTC	CASSYGMAGGSLETQYF
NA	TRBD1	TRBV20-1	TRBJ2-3	TGCAGTGCCACCGACAGGGGGGCCACAGAAACGCAGTATTTT	CSATDRGATETQYF
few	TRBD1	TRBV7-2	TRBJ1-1	TGTGCCAGCAGCTTAGGCCGTCCGGGACAGCAACTTGAGGCTTTCTTT	CASSLGRPGQQLEAFF
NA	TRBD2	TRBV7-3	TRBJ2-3	TGTGCCAGCAGCTCGCGGACTAGCGTCCCGGATACGCAGTATTTT	CASSSRTSVPDTQYF
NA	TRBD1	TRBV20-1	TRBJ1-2	TGCAGTGCGGGGACAGGGGGTCTCGATGGCTACACCTTC	CSAGTGGLDGYTF
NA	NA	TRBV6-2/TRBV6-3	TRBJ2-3	TGTGCCAGCAGTTACAAGGGGGAAAGCACAGATACGCAGTATTTT	CASSYKGESTDTQYF
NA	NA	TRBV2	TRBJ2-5	TGTGCCAGCCAGGGACGGTTCAGGGAGACCCAGTACTTC	CASQGRFRETQYF
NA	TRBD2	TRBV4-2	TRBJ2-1	TGTGCCAGCAGCCGCAGCGGGACGAGCTCCTACAATGAGCAGTTCTTC	CASSRSGTSSYNEQFF
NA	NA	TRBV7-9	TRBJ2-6	TGTGCCAGCAGCTTAGAGGACAGGGAGGGAGGCTCTGGGGCCAACGTCCTGACTTTC	CASSLEDREGGSGANVLTF
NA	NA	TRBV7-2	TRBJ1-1	TGTGCCAGCAGCTACGGTAGCATGAACACTGAAGCTTTCTTT	CASSYGSMNTEAFF
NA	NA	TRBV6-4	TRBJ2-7	TGTGCCAGCCAAGGGGCCCGCGAGCAGTACTTC	CASQGAREQYF
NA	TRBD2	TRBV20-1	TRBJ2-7	TGCAGCGCTGAGGAGCTAGCGGAGGGCTACGAGCAGTACTTC	CSAEELAEGYEQYF
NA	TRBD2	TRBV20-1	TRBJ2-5	TGCAGTGCTGATAATCGACTAGCGGTAGAAGAGACCCAGTACTTC	CSADNRLAVEETQYF
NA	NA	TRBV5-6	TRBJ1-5	TGTGCCAGCAGCATGAGCAATCAGCCCCAGCATTTT	CASSMSNQPQHF
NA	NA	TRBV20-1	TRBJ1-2	TGCAGTGCTCAGCCCGGGTATGGCTACACCTTC	CSAQPGYGYTF
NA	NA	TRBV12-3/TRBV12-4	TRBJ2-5	TGTGCCAGCCGCCATCGGGGGTACCAAGAGACCCAGTACTTC	CASRHRGYQETQYF
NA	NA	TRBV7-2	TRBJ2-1	TGTGCCAGCAGCCAAGACGCGGCAGTAAATGAGCAGTTCTTC	CASSQDAAVNEQFF
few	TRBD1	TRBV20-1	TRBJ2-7	TGCAGTGCTAGAAGACAGGGAGAATCCTACGAGCAGTACTTC	CSARRQGESYEQYF
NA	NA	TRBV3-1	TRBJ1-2	TGTGCCAGCAGCCAAGCGACAAACCTGGGGGGCTACACCTTC	CASSQATNLGGYTF
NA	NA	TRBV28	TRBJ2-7	TGTGCCAGCAGTCGCCCGGGGGTTTACGAGCAGTACTTC	CASSRPGVYEQYF
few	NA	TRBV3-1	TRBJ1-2	TGTGCCAGCAGCCAGACTCGGGACAATAACTATGGCTACACCTTC	CASSQTRDNNYGYTF
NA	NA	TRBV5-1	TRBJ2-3	TGCGCCAGCAGCAAAGCAGGGACCTCCACAGATACGCAGTATTTT	CASSKAGTSTDTQYF
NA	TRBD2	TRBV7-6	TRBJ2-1	TGTGCCAGCAGCTTAGAGGCTAGCGGGATCCTAAGCTCCTACAATGAGCAGTTCTTC	CASSLEASGILSSYNEQFF
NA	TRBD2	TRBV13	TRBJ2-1	TGTGCCAGCAGCTCAAAACCCATACTAGCGGGAGGTTTATATGAGCAGTTCTTC	CASSSKPILAGGLYEQFF
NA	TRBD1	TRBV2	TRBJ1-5	TGTGCCAGCAGTGGTCCTACAACAGGGGGACTTTTAGCCCAGCATTTT	CASSGPTTGGLLAQHF
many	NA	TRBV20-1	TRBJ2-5	TGCAGTGCTAGCCCGCTGGATAGGCCTGGAGAGACCCAGTACTTC	CSASPLDRPGETQYF
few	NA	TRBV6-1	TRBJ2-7	TGTGCCTCCTCTGGATTAAGGGCAGAGGTCGCCTACGAGCAGTACTTC	CASSGLRAEVAYEQYF
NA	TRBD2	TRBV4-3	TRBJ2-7	TGCGCCAGCAGCCAAGAGGCTAGCGGGGAGTACGAGCAGTACTTC	CASSQEASGEYEQYF
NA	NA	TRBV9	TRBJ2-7	TGTGCCAGCAGCGCAGGGGAATGGGGCAGGGGCTACGAGCAGTACTTC	CASSAGEWGRGYEQYF
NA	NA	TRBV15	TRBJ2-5	TGTGCCACCAGCAGAGATACAGGGTCGATGGAGACCCAGTACTTC	CATSRDTGSMETQYF
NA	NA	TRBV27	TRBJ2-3	TGTGCCAGCAGTTCCCAGGGTCTTCGCACAGATACGCAGTATTTT	CASSSQGLRTDTQYF
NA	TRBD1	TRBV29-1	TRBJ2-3	TGCAGCGTTGAAGCCTCCGGGACAGGGGGCCCAGATACGCAGTATTTT	CSVEASGTGGPDTQYF
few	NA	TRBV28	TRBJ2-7	TGTGCTATCTCCTTACCGGGCTCAATCTACGAGCAGTACTTC	CAISLPGSIYEQYF
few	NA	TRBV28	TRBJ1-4	TGTGCCAGCAGTTTTTCCACAACTAATGAAAAACTGTTTTTT	CASSFSTTNEKLFF
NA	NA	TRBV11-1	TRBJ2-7	TGTGCCAGCAGCTTTCCAAACGGCTACGAGCAGTACTTC	CASSFPNGYEQYF
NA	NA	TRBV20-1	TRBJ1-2	TGCATTGTTACAGGGCCCATGTATGGCTACACCTTC	CIVTGPMYGYTF
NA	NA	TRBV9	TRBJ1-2	TGTGCCAGCAGCGCGGAGACAGGAAAAGCTAACTATGGCTACACCTTC	CASSAETGKANYGYTF
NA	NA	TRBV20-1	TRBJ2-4	TGCAGTGCTAGAGCCGGGGAACTAGCCGAGGGTGGGCAGTACTTC	CSARAGELAEGGQYF
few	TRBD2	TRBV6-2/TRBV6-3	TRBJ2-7	TGTGCCAGCAGTTACTCGGCTAGCGGGATCTACGAGCAGTACTTC	CASSYSASGIYEQYF
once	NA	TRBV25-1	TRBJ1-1	TGTGCCAGCAGTGAAGTTGGCAGGGGTCCTGAAGCTTTCTTT	CASSEVGRGPEAFF
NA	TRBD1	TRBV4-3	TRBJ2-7	TGCGCCAGCAGCCAAGGAATGGGACAGGGGATTTACGAGCAGTACTTC	CASSQGMGQGIYEQYF
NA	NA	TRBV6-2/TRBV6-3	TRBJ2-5	TGTGCCAGCAGCCTACCAAGAGGGTTCCAAGAGACCCAGTACTTC	CASSLPRGFQETQYF
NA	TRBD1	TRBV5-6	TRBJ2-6	TGTGCCAGCAGCCTCTTAGGGACAGGGGTATCTGGGGCCAACGTCCTGACTTTC	CASSLLGTGVSGANVLTF
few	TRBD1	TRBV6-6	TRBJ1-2	TGTGCCAGCACCCCAGGGGGAGCTAACTATGGCTACACCTTC	CASTPGGANYGYTF
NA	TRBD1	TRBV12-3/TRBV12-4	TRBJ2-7	TGTGCCAGCAGTTGGAGTGGACAGGGGGCTGCCTACGAGCAGTACTTC	CASSWSGQGAAYEQYF
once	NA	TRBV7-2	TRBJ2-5	TGTGCCAGCAGCCACAGAAGCGAGACCCAGTACTTC	CASSHRSETQYF
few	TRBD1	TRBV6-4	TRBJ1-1	TGTGCCAGCAGTCCACAGGGGACTAACACTGAAGCTTTCTTT	CASSPQGTNTEAFF
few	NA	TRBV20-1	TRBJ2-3	TGCAGTGCTAGACAGGCCGCGGGGACAGATACGCAGTATTTT	CSARQAAGTDTQYF
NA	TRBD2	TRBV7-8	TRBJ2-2	TGTGCCAGCAGCCCCCGTGCTAGCGGGGGGTCCACCGGGGAGCTGTTTTTT	CASSPRASGGSTGELFF
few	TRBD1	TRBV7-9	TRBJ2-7	TGTGCCAGCAGCCTGACAGGGCGGGAGCAGTACTTC	CASSLTGREQYF
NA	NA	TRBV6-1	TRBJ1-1	TGTGCCAGCACCCGACTGGGGGGCGCTGAAGCTTTCTTT	CASTRLGGAEAFF